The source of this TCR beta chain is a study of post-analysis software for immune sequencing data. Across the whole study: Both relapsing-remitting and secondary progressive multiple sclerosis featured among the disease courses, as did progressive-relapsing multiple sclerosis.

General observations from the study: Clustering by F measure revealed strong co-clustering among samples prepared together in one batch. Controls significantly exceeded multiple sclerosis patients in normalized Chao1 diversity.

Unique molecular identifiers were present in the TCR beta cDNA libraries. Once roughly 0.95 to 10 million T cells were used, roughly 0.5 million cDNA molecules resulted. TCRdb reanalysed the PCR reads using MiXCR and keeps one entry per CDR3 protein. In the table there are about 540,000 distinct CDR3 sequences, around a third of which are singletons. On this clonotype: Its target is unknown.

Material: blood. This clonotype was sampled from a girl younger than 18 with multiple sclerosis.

CDR3 coding DNA: TGCAGTGCTAGAGTGGCTAGCGGGGACCTAATGGCGGGTACGCAGTATTTT. This codes for CSARVASGDLMAGTQYF. The chain links TRBV20-1 to TRBJ2-3; 9 bases fit TRBD2. Per germline, CDR1 DFQATT and CDR2 SNEGSKA (reference sequence). V dropped 1 base and J dropped 8; count of bases not matched to a gene: 16. This CDR3 region has 17 residues.